The rows below give T cell receptor beta chains drawn from one sample of a study of identical twins. TCRdb itself ran the 5' RACE reads through MiXCR, one entry per CDR3 protein. The sample contains hundreds of thousands of distinct CDR3 sequences, 15% to 20% of which appear only once. These data were also reused for a study on T cells expressing NK-cell markers.

Material: PBMCs. The receptors shown here come from a woman aged 18-30 years in good health. CDR3s include the opening cysteine and the closing phenylalanine or tryptophan. D genes are given only for firm matches. Clone size is not always given. Where it is, it says once, few, many or a class for expanded clones.

>TRBV11-2|TRBJ2-3|few|TRBD2
TGTGCCAGCAGCGAAGGACTAGCGGGGGGAAACCCTAGCACAGATACGCAGTATTTT
CASSEGLAGGNPSTDTQYF
>TRBV6-1|TRBJ1-1|NA|TRBD1
TGTGCCAGCAAATCACAGGGGCGACCCGAAGCTTTCTTT
CASKSQGRPEAFF
>TRBV7-8|TRBJ2-7|NA|NA
TGTGCCAGCAGCTTTGTTCAGGGGGGAGTTCCCTACGAGCAGTACTTC
CASSFVQGGVPYEQYF
>TRBV20-1|TRBJ2-5|NA|NA
TGCAGTGCTAGGGGTCTAAGGGGGGACAAAGAGACCCAGTACTTC
CSARGLRGDKETQYF
>TRBV7-9|TRBJ2-1|many|TRBD1
TGTGCCAGCAGTGGGACAGGAACCTACAATGAGCAGTTCTTC
CASSGTGTYNEQFF
>TRBV2|TRBJ1-2|NA|NA
TGTGCCAGCAGTGGAAGAGACTATGGCTACACCTTC
CASSGRDYGYTF
>TRBV4-3|TRBJ2-3|NA|TRBD2
TGCGCCAGCAGGGCGCGAGCGGGGGGTGCAGATACGCAGTATTTT
CASRARAGGADTQYF
>TRBV12-3/TRBV12-4|TRBJ2-7|many|NA
TGTGCCAGCAGTTTGGGCTATGGGGAGCAGTACTTC
CASSLGYGEQYF
>TRBV29-1|TRBJ2-1|few|TRBD2
TGCAGCGCCAGGAGGGCTAGCGGGAGAACCTACAATGAGCAGTTCTTC
CSARRASGRTYNEQFF
>TRBV10-3|TRBJ2-7|few|NA
TGTGCCACCGGGACGCCCGCAACCTACGAGCAGTACTTC
CATGTPATYEQYF
>TRBV7-9|TRBJ2-7|NA|TRBD2
TGTGCCAGCAGCGCCTCTCTAGCGGTGCAGTACTTC
CASSASLAVQYF
>TRBV5-1|TRBJ2-2|once|TRBD1
TGCGCCAGCAGCCCGGGGACAGCCACCGGGGAGCTGTTTTTT
CASSPGTATGELFF
>TRBV9|TRBJ2-7|NA|TRBD1
TGTGCCAGCAGCTTCCGGACAGGGAACGAGCAGTACTTC
CASSFRTGNEQYF
>TRBV20-1|TRBJ1-1|few|NA
TGCAGTGCTAGGGGCAGGGCCGGTGAAGCTTTCTTT
CSARGRAGEAFF
>TRBV11-2|TRBJ1-2|NA|NA
TGTGCCAGCAGCTTAGATCCGCAAGGGGCTCACTATGGCTACACCTTC
CASSLDPQGAHYGYTF
>TRBV6-1|TRBJ1-1|few|NA
TGTGCCAGCACGGCCTGGCAAAAGAACACTGAAGCTTTCTTT
CASTAWQKNTEAFF
>TRBV12-3/TRBV12-4|TRBJ2-3|NA|NA
TGTGCCAGCAGTTACAAGGGGGGTACGCAGTATTTT
CASSYKGGTQYF
>TRBV5-1|TRBJ2-1|NA|TRBD2
TGCGCCAGCAGCTCCGGGACTAGGACATACAATGAGCAGTTCTTC
CASSSGTRTYNEQFF
>TRBV29-1|TRBJ2-2|NA|NA
TGCAGCGTTGAAGGCGACTCCCATGCCGGGGAGCTGTTTTTT
CSVEGDSHAGELFF
>TRBV12-3/TRBV12-4|TRBJ2-5|few|NA
TGTGCCAGCAGTCCCCCCACCCGGGACTCTAACGTCCCCCAGTACTTC
CASSPPTRDSNVPQYF
>TRBV7-9|TRBJ2-5|few|NA
TGTGCCAGCCTCCTCGCAGGGGAAGAGACCCAGTACTTC
CASLLAGEETQYF
>TRBV27|TRBJ1-4|NA|NA
TGTGCCAGCAGACCCGGCCGGGGGGGACGCGAAAAACTGTTTTTT
CASRPGRGGREKLFF
>TRBV20-1|TRBJ2-6|NA|TRBD1
TGCAGTGCTAGGAGGACAGGGGGCGCGGCTGGGGCCAACGTCCTGACTTTC
CSARRTGGAAGANVLTF
>TRBV20-1|TRBJ1-3|NA|TRBD1
TGCAGTGCTAGGCTGACAGGGTTTGGAAACACCATATATTTT
CSARLTGFGNTIYF